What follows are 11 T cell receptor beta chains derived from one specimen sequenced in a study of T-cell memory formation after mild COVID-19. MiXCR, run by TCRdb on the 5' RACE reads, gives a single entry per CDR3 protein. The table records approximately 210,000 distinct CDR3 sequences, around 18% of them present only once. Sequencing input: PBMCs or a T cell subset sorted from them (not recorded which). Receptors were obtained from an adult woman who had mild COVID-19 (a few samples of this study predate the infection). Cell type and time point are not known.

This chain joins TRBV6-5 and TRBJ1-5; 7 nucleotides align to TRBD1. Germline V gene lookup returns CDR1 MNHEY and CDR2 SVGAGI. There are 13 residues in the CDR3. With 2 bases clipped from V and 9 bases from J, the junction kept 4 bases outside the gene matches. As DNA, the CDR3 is TGTGCCAGCAGTTACCAGGGGGTTGGGCCCCAGCATTTT. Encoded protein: CASSYQGVGPQHF.

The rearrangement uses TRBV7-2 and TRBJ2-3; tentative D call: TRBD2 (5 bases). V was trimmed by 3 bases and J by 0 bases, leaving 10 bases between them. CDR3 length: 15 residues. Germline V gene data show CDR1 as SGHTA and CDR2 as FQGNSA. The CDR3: CASSFREASTDTQYF. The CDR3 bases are TGTGCCAGCAGCTTCCGGGAAGCTAGCACAGATACGCAGTATTTT.

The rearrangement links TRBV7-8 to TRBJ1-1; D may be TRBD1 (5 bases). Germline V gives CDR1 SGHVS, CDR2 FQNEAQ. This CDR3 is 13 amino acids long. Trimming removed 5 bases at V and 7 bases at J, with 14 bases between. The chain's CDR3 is CASSLRAGLEAFF. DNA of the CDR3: TGTGCCAGCAGCCTTAGGGCGGGACTTGAAGCTTTCTTT.

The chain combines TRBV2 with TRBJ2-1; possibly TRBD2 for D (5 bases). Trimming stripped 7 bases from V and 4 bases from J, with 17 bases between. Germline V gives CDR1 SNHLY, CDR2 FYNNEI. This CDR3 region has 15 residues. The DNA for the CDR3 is TGTGCCAGCACCCCGGACTCTACGACTTACAATGAGCAGTTCTTC. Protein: CASTPDSTTYNEQFF.

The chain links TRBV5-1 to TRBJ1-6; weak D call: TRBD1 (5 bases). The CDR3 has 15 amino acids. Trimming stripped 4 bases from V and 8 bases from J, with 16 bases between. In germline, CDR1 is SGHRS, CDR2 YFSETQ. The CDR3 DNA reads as TGCGCCAGCAGCCGTACTGGCTCCAGGGATTCACCCCTCCACTTT. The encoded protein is CASSRTGSRDSPLHF.

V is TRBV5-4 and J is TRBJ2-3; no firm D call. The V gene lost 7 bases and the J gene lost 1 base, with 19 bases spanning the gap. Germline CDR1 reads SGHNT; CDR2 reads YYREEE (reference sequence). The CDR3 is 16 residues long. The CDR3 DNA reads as TGTGCCAGCGGTTCCGGAGCCGGCGGCCGCACAGATACGCAGTATTTT. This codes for CASGSGAGGRTDTQYF.

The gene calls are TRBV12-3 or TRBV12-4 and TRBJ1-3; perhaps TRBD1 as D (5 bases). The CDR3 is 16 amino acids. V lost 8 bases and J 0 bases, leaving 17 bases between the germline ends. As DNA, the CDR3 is TGTGCCAGCCTTATTCGGGGGAGCCTCTCTGGAAACACCATATATTTT. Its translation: CASLIRGSLSGNTIYF.

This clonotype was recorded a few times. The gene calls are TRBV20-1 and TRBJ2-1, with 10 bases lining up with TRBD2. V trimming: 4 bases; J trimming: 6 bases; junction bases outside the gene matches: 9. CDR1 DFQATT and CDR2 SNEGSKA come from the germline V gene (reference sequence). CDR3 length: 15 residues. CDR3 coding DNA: TGCAGTGCTATAAGCAGCGGGGGGGCAGGCAATGAGCAGTTCTTC. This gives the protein CSAISSGGAGNEQFF.

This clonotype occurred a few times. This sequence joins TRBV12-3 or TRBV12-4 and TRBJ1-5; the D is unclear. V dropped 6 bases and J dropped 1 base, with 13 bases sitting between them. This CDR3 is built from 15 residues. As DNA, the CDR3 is TGTGCCAGCAGCCCTGACAACCTCAGCAATCAGCCCCAGCATTTT. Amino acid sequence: CASSPDNLSNQPQHF.

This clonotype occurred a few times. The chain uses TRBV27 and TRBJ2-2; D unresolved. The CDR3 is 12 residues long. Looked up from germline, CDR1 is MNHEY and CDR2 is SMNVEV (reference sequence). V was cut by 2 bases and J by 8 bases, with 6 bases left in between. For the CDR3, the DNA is TGTGCCAGCAGTTTACCCAAGGGGGAGCTGTTTTTT. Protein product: CASSLPKGELFF.

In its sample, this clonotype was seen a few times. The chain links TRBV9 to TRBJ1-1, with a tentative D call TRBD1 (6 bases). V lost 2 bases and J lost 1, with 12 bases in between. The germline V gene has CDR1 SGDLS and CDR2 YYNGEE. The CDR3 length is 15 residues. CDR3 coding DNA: TGTGCCAGCAGCGTTCACAACAGGGCGAACACTGAAGCTTTCTTT. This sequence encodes CASSVHNRANTEAFF.